Presented here are 13 T cell receptor beta chains from one specimen sequenced in a study of blood T cell repertoires in COVID-19. Repertoires were generated with immunoSEQ multiplex PCR, while TCRdb's copy carries only in-frame clones and drops some. The sample records fewer than 350,000 clones, approximately 91% being singletons. The sample comprised PBMCs or T cells enriched from blood (not recorded which). These receptors were collected from a man aged 55-75 years who had recovered from COVID-19.

The genes are TRBV7-9 and TRBJ1-3; possibly TRBD1 for D (6 bases). Trimming took off 5 bases at V and 2 bases at J, with 16 bases between the two ends. CDR1 and CDR2 (germline): SEHNR, FQNEAQ (reference sequence). The CDR3 has 16 amino acids. The DNA for the CDR3 is TGTGCCAGCAGCATAACTCAGGGGAGTGCTGGAAACACCATATATTTT. This translates into CASSITQGSAGNTIYF.

The chain has TRBV15 and TRBJ2-7; 9 nucleotides match TRBD1. V shed 0 bases, J shed 5 bases, and the junction held 5 bases outside the gene matches. There are 15 residues in the CDR3. Germline CDR1 reads LNHNV; CDR2 reads YYDKDF (reference sequence). This CDR3 is CATSRDGTGRDEQYF. CDR3 nucleotide sequence: TGTGCCACCAGCAGAGACGGGACAGGGCGCGACGAGCAGTACTTC.

This chain joins TRBV3-1 (or the pseudogene TRBV3-2) and TRBJ2-1, with D perhaps matching TRBD2 (5 bases). The CDR3 consists of 15 residues. The V gene lost 0 bases and the J gene lost 4 bases, with 10 bases spanning the gap. Germline lookup yields CDR1 LGHDT and CDR2 YNNKEL (reference sequence). CDR3 sequence: CASSQDSATYNEQFF. CDR3 DNA sequence: TGTGCCAGCAGCCAAGATAGCGCAACATACAATGAGCAGTTCTTC.

A few counts support this clone. Written as DNA, the CDR3 is TGCGCCAGCAGCTTACTAACGTACCAAGAGACCCAGTACTTC. Protein product: CASSLLTYQETQYF. This chain joins TRBV5-1 and TRBJ2-5; unclear D gene. V was pared by 2 bases and J by 0 bases, with 8 bases between. Germline CDR1 and CDR2: SGHRS and YFSETQ. The CDR3 is 14 residues long.

This rearrangement joins TRBV27 to TRBJ2-7; 7 bases agree with TRBD2. Looked up from germline, CDR1 is MNHEY and CDR2 is SMNVEV (reference sequence). This CDR3 spans 15 amino acids. J gave up 4 bases and V 3 bases, and 9 bases lay outside the gene matches. The CDR3 loop reads CASSFAPMGGYEQYF. In DNA, the CDR3 is TGTGCCAGCAGTTTTGCCCCCATGGGAGGGTACGAGCAGTACTTC.

This rearrangement joins TRBV5-4 to TRBJ1-2, with TRBD1 matching over 9 bases. J gave up 7 bases and V 0 bases, and 7 bases lay outside the gene matches. Germline CDR1 and CDR2: SGHNT and YYREEE (reference sequence). This CDR3 has 15 residues. The CDR3 spells CASSLELGTGFGYTF. CDR3 coding DNA: TGTGCCAGCAGCTTGGAGCTCGGGACAGGGTTTGGCTACACCTTC. Full variable domain (outside the CDR3, taken from reference TRBV5-4 and TRBJ1-2): ETGVTQSPTHLIKTRGQQVTLRCSSQSGHNTVSWYQQALGQGPQFIFQYYREEENGRGNFPPRFSGLQFPNYSSELNVNALELDDSALYLCASSLELGTGFGYTFGSGTRLTVV.

The genes are TRBV7-3 and TRBJ2-3; TRBD1 is a possible D gene (6 bases). The CDR3 totals 14 residues. With 6 bases removed from V and 0 bases from J, the gap between germline ends came to 10 bases. CDR1 and CDR2 from the germline V gene are SGHTA and FQGTGA. Here the CDR3 reads CASSNRVSTDTQYF. The CDR3 region has the DNA TGTGCCAGCAGTAACAGGGTTAGCACAGATACGCAGTATTTT.

The J gene is TRBJ1-3, the V gene TRBV11-2; D is perhaps TRBD1 (6 bases). The V end was cut by 5 bases, the J end by 0 bases, with 14 bases between. The CDR3 is made up of 16 amino acids. Germline loops: CDR1 SGHAT, CDR2 FQNNGV. CDR3 loop: CASSQRGGSSGNTIYF. The CDR3, as DNA: TGTGCCAGCAGCCAGCGAGGGGGAAGCTCTGGAAACACCATATATTTT.

V usage is TRBV3-1 (or the pseudogene TRBV3-2) and J usage is TRBJ1-1; D ambiguous. Trimming shortened V by 4 bases and J by 3 bases, and 12 bases separated the two germline ends. Germline CDR1 reads LGHDT; CDR2 reads YNNKEL (reference sequence). The CDR3 runs 14 residues. The CDR3 spells CASSRGGYDTEAFF. CDR3 nucleotide sequence: TGTGCCAGCAGCCGCGGCGGGTACGACACTGAAGCTTTCTTT.

The V gene is TRBV18, the J gene TRBJ2-2; 9 bases are a match to TRBD2. Germline assignment: CDR1 KGHSH and CDR2 LQKENI. Unmatched junction bases numbered 8, after V lost 2 bases and J lost 7 bases. This CDR3 is built from 16 residues. The CDR3 protein is CASSPILAGPSGELFF. The DNA for the CDR3 is TGTGCCAGCTCACCAATCCTAGCGGGGCCGAGCGGGGAGCTGTTTTTT.

V gene TRBV11-2 combines with J gene TRBJ2-5; the D gene is possibly TRBD1 (5 bases). This CDR3 is built from 14 residues. The V gene's germline CDR1 is SGHAT and CDR2 FQNNGV. The ends were cut back, 1 base at V and 1 base at J, with 7 bases in the middle. This CDR3 reads CASSLVRAQETQYF. For the CDR3, the DNA is TGTGCCAGCAGCTTAGTCAGGGCCCAAGAGACCCAGTACTTC.

The genes are TRBV3-1 (or the pseudogene TRBV3-2) and TRBJ2-7; 7 positions agree with TRBD2. Germline CDR1 reads LGHDT; CDR2 reads YNNKEL (reference sequence). The V gene end was trimmed by 2 bases and the J gene end by 5 bases; junction bases not matched to a gene: 3. This CDR3 is built from 13 residues. Here the CDR3 DNA reads TGTGCCAGCAGCCAAAATCTAGCGGACGAGCAGTACTTC. Translating it yields CASSQNLADEQYF.

The rearrangement uses TRBV2 and TRBJ2-1, with a possible D match to TRBD2 (6 bases). The ends were cut back, 7 bases at V and 9 bases at J, with 19 bases in the middle. This CDR3 region has 14 residues. CDR1 is SNHLY, CDR2 FYNNEI, per germline. This chain's CDR3 is CASTGPFAEGEQFF. CDR3 DNA sequence: TGTGCCAGCACAGGTCCTTTTGCGGAGGGTGAGCAGTTCTTC.